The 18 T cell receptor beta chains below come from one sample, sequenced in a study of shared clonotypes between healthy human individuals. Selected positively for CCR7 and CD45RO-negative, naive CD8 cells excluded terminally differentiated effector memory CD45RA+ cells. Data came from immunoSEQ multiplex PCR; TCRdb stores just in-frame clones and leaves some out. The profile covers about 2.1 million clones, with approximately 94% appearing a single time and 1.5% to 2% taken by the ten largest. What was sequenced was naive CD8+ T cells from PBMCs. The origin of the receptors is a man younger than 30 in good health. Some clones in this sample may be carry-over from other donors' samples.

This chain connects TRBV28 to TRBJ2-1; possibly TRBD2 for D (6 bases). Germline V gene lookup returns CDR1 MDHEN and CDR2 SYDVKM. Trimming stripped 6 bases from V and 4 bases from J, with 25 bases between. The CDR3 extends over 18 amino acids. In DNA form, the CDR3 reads TGTGCCAGCAGATCCCCCCTCGGGGGAGAGCTGAAATACAATGAGCAGTTCTTC. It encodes CASRSPLGGELKYNEQFF.

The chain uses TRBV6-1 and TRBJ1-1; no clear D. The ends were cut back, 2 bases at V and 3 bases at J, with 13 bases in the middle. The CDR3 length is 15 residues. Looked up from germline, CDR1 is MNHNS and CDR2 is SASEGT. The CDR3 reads CASSESRRMDTEAFF. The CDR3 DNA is TGTGCCAGCAGTGAATCGCGGAGGATGGACACTGAAGCTTTCTTT.

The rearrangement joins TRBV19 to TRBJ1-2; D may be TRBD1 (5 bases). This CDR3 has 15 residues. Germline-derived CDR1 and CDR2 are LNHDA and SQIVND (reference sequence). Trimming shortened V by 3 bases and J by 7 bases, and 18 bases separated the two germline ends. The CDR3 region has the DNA TGTGCCAGTAGTATCTCCGGACACCTGCCACTTGGCTACACCTTC. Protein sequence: CASSISGHLPLGYTF.

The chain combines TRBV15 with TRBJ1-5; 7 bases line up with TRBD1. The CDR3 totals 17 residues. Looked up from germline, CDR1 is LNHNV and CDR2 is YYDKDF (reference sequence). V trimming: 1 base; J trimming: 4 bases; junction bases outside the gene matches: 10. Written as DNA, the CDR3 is TGTGCCACCAGCAGAGTGACAGGGAGCCTCAGGAATCAGCCCCAGCATTTT. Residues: CATSRVTGSLRNQPQHF.

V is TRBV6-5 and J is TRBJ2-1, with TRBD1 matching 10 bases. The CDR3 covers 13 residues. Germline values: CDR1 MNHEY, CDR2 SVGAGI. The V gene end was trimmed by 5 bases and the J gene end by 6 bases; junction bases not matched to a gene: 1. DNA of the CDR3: TGTGCCAGCAGTGGGACAGGGGTCAATGAGCAGTTCTTC. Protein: CASSGTGVNEQFF.

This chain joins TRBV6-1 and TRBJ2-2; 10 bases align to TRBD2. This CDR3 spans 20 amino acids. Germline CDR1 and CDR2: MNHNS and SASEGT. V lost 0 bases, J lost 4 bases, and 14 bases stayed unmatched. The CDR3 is CASSEALGGLAGEGTGELFF. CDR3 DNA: TGTGCCAGCAGTGAAGCGCTTGGGGGCCTAGCGGGAGAAGGCACCGGGGAGCTGTTTTTT.

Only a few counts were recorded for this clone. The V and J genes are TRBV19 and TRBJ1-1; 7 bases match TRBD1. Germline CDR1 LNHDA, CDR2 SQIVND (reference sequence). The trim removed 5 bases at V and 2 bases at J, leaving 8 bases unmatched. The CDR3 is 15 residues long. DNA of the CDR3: TGTGCCAGTAGTCTTACAGGGGCTACCAACACTGAAGCTTTCTTT. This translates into CASSLTGATNTEAFF.

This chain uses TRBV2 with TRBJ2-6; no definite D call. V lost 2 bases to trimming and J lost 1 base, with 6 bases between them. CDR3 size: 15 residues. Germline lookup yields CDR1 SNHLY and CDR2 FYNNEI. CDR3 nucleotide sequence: TGTGCCAGCAGTGAAACGATGTCTGGGGCCAACGTCCTGACTTTC. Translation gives CASSETMSGANVLTF.

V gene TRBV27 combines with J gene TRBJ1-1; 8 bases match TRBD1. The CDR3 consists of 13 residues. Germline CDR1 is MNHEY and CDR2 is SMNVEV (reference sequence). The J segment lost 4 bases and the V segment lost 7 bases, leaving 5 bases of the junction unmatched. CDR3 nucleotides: TGTGCCAGCACAGGACAGGGTATCACTGAAGCTTTCTTT. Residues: CASTGQGITEAFF.

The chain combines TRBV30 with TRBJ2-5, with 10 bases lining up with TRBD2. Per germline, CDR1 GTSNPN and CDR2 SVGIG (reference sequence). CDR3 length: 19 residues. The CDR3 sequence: CATEDPWTSGAGAQETQYF. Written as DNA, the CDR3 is TGTGCGACAGAGGACCCCTGGACTAGCGGAGCGGGGGCACAAGAGACCCAGTACTTC.

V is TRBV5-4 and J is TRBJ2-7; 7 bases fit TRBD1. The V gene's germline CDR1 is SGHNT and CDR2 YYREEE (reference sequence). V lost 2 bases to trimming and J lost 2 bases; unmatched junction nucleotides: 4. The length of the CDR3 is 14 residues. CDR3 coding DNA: TGTGCCAGCAGCTTAAGCACAGGGGCCTACGAGCAGTACTTC. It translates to CASSLSTGAYEQYF.

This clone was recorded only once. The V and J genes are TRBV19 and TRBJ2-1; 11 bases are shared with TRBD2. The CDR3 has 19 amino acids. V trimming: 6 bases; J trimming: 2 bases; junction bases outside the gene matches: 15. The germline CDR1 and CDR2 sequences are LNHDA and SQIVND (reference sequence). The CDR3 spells CASRTSGMTSGNPYNEQFF. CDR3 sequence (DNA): TGTGCCAGTAGGACCTCGGGAATGACTAGCGGGAATCCCTACAATGAGCAGTTCTTC.

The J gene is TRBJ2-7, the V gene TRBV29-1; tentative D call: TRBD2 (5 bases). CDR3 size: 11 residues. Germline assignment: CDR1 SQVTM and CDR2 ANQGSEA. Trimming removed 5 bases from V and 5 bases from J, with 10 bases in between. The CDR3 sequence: CSVLEAHEQYF. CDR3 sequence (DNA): TGCAGCGTTTTGGAGGCCCACGAGCAGTACTTC.

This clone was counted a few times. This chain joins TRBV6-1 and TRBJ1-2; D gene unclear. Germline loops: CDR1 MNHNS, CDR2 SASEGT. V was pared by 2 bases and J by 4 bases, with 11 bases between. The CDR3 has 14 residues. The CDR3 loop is CASSERTEAYGYTF. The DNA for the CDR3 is TGTGCCAGCAGTGAACGCACAGAAGCCTATGGCTACACCTTC.

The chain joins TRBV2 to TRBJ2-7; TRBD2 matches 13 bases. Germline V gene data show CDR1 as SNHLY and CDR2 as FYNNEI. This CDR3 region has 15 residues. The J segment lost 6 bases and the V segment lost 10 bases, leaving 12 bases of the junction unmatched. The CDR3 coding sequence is TGTGCCATGAAGCGGACTAGCGGGAGTCTTAGCGAGCAGTACTTC. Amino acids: CAMKRTSGSLSEQYF.

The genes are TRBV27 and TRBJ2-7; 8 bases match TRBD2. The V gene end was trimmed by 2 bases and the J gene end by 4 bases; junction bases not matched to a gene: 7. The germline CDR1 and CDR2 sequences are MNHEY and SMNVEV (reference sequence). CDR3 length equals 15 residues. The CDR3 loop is CASSLTAGVPYEQYF. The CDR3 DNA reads TGTGCCAGCAGTTTAACAGCGGGAGTTCCTTACGAGCAGTACTTC.

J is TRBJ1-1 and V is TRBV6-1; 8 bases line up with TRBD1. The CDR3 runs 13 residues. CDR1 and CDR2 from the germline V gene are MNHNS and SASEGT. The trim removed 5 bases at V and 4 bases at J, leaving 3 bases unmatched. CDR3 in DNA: TGTGCCAGCAGTAAGACAGGGGCCACTGAAGCTTTCTTT. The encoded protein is CASSKTGATEAFF.

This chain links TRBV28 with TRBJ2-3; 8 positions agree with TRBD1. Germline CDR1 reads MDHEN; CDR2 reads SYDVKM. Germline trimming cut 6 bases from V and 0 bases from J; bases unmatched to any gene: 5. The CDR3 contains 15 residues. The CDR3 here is CASRTTGVSTDTQYF. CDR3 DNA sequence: TGTGCCAGCAGAACGACAGGGGTTAGCACAGATACGCAGTATTTT.